This T cell receptor beta chain was sequenced for a study of CD8 T cells in ankylosing spondylitis. Molecular-barcoded quantitative 5'-RACE produced these TCR beta libraries. TCRdb re-called the 5' RACE reads through MiXCR, storing one row per CDR3 protein. The sample has 350,000 to 400,000 distinct CDR3 sequences; 20% to 25% are singletons. V was shortened by 0 bases and J by 1 base, with 11 bases between the two germline ends. CDR1 is SGHVS, CDR2 FQNEAQ, per germline. This CDR3 has 16 amino acids. A few counts support this clonotype. Sequenced sample: blood, either unsorted or a sorted T cell fraction (not recorded which). The TCR originated in a male donor with ankylosing spondylitis or in good health (not recorded which). The chain carries TRBV7-8 and TRBJ2-3; D is uncertain. Here the CDR3 DNA reads TGTGCCAGCAGCTTAGCGGACCTTCTTGGCACAGATACGCAGTATTTT. As protein: CASSLADLLGTDTQYF.